These 7 T cell receptor beta chains came from one sample sequenced in a study of shared clonotypes between healthy human individuals. This table comes from immunoSEQ multiplex PCR, and its TCRdb copy is limited to in-frame clones, with some not included. The sample gives approximately 700,000 clones, less than 80% of which show up once; around 1.8% is in the top ten. Sequencing used memory CD4+ T cells sorted from blood. Subset denoted: CD45RA-negative fraction. The origin of the receptors is a woman aged 25 to 39 in good health.

With regard to this clone: One end of the junction does not line up with germline, which may come from a read error. The rearrangement links TRBV6-1 to TRBJ2-6; 7 nucleotides align to TRBD1. Germline V lookup: CDR1 MNHNS, CDR2 SASEGT. CDR3 length: 11 amino acids. The CDR3 DNA is TGTGCCAGCAGTGAACTGACAGGGACGGCTTTC. Protein sequence: CASSELTGTAF.

The rearrangement joins TRBV7-6 to TRBJ2-7; the match to TRBD1 covers 9 bases. Germline V CDR1 and CDR2: SGHVS, FNYEAQ. With 1 base clipped from V and 4 bases from J, the junction kept 5 bases outside the gene matches. This CDR3 contains 15 residues. Written as DNA, the CDR3 is TGTGCCAGCAGCTTAGGTGGGACAGGGATGTACGAGCAGTACTTC. Translating it yields CASSLGGTGMYEQYF.

The chain is built from TRBV13 and TRBJ2-7, with D possibly matching TRBD2 (6 bases). V was clipped by 1 base and J by 2 bases, with 15 bases between them. This CDR3 has 16 amino acids. The germline gives CDR1 PRHDT, CDR2 FYEKMQ (reference sequence). Here the CDR3 DNA reads TGTGCCAGCAGCTTAGTATACGGGAGTCTCACCTACGAGCAGTACTTC. Translation: CASSLVYGSLTYEQYF.

The chain joins TRBV9 to TRBJ2-4; unclear D gene. V lost 4 bases and J lost 6, with 17 bases in between. The CDR3 loop spans 15 amino acids. Germline loops: CDR1 SGDLS, CDR2 YYNGEE. The CDR3 DNA reads as TGTGCCAGCAGCCCCCCATCACTGGCCGGAAACATTCAGTACTTC. This gives the protein CASSPPSLAGNIQYF. The whole variable domain, remainder taken from reference TRBV9 and TRBJ2-4, is DSGVTQTPKHLITATGQRVTLRCSPRSGDLSVYWYQQSLDQGLQFLIQYYNGEERAKGNILERFSAQQFPDLHSELNLSSLELGDSALYFCASSPPSLAGNIQYFGAGTRLSVL.

The V gene is TRBV25-1, the J gene TRBJ2-3; TRBD2 matches 7 bases. The germline V gene has CDR1 MGHDK and CDR2 SYGVNS. The CDR3 loop spans 14 amino acids. Losses at the gene ends were 2 bases for V and 6 bases for J; bases not matched to a gene: 5. This CDR3 is CASSEVSGSDTQYF. The CDR3 DNA is TGTGCCAGCAGTGAAGTTAGCGGGTCGGATACGCAGTATTTT.

The V gene is TRBV7-2, the J gene TRBJ1-5; a weak D match, TRBD1 (5 bases). The ends were cut back, 6 bases at V and 6 bases at J, with 12 bases in the middle. There are 13 residues in the CDR3. CDR1 SGHTA and CDR2 FQGNSA come from the germline V gene. The CDR3 DNA sequence: TGTGCCAGCAGTGAAGGGGACGGTCAGCCCCAGCATTTT. It codes for CASSEGDGQPQHF.

This clone occurred a few times. This chain joins TRBV18 and TRBJ2-1; TRBD1 matches at 10 bases. From germline, CDR1 is KGHSH and CDR2 LQKENI. The CDR3 totals 12 residues. J lost 7 bases, V lost 9 bases, and 3 bases had no gene match. CDR3 residues: CASWTGGNEQFF. DNA of the CDR3: TGTGCCAGTTGGACAGGGGGGAATGAGCAGTTCTTC.